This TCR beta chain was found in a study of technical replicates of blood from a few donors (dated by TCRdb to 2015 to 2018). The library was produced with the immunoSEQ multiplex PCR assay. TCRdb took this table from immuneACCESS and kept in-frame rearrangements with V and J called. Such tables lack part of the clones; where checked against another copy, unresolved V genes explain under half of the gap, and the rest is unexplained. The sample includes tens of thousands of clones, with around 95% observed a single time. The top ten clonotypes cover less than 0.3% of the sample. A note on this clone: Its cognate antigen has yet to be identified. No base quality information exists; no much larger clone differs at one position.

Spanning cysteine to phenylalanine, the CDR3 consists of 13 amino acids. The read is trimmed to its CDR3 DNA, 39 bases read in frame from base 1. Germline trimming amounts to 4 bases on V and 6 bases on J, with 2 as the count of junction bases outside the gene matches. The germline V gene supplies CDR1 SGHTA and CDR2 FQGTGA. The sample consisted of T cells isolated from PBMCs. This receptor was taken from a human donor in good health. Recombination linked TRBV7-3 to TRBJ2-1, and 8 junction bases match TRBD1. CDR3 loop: CASSSTGGNEQFF. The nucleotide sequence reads TGTGCCAGCAGCTCCACAGGGGGCAATGAGCAGTTCTTC.